This TCR beta chain was documented in a study of T cells in Graves' hyperthyroidism and ophthalmopathy. Whole-study results and caveats: Prediction of ophthalmopathy progression came a median around 6.5 months pre-onset. The authors' 13 V-J model separated ophthalmopathy from stable hyperthyroidism. Blood samples included most of the expanded thyroid clonotypes exceeding 0.001.

This clonotype was picked up many times. Its antigen is as yet unknown. The germline V gene encodes CDR1 SGHRS and CDR2 YFSETQ. There are 16 residues in the CDR3. Germline trimming cut 2 bases from V and 7 bases from J; bases unmatched to any gene: 5. PBMCs were obtained from approximately 9.2 ml fresh peripheral blood. Amplified TCR beta CDR3 regions derived from RNA transcripts. During a first-round RT-PCR of the TCR CDR3, the HTBI primer set was used. TCRdb used MiXCR to reprocess the multiplex PCR reads, holding one entry per CDR3 protein. The sample holds about 380,000 distinct CDR3 sequences; about 15% are singletons and the top ten take approximately 11%.

This sequence originates from a woman aged 60 to 75 with Graves' hyperthyroidism. The chain recombines TRBV5-1 with TRBJ2-2; 13 nucleotides line up with TRBD2. Sequencing input: blood. The CDR3 loop is CASSLGLAGVHGELFF. The CDR3 DNA follows: TGCGCCAGCAGCTTAGGACTAGCGGGAGTCCACGGGGAGCTGTTTTTT.